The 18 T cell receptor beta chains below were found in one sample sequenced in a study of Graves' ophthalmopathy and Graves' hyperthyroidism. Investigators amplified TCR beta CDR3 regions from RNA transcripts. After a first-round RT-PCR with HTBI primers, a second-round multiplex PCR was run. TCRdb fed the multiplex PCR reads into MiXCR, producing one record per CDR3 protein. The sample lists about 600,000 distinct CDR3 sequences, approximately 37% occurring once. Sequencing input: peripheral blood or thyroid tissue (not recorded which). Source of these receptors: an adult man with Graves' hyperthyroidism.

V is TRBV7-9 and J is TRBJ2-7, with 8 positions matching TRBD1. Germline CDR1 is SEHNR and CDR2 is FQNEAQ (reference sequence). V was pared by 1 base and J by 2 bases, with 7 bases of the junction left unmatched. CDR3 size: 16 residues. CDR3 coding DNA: TGTGCCAGCAGCTTAGACTTCGGACAGGGTACCTACGAGCAGTACTTC. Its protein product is CASSLDFGQGTYEQYF.

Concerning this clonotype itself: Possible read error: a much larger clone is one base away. This CDR3 is CAGSVRDREGTEAFF. CDR3 in DNA: TGTGCCGGCAGCGTCCGGGACAGGGAAGGTACTGAAGCTTTCTTT. The chain joins TRBV5-5 to TRBJ1-1, with TRBD1 identical over 9 bases. Germline values: CDR1 SGHKS, CDR2 YYEKEE (reference sequence). CDR3 length: 15 amino acids.

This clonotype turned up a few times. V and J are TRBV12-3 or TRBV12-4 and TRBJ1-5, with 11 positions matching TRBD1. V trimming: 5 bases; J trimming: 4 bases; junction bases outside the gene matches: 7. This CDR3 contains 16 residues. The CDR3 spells CASSPGQGVGNQPQHF. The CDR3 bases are TGTGCCAGCAGTCCGGGACAGGGGGTCGGAAATCAGCCCCAGCATTTT.

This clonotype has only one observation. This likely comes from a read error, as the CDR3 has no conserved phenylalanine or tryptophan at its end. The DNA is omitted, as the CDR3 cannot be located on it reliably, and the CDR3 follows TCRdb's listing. Here the CDR3 reads CASSLAFGEQYL. This chain uses TRBV7-8 with TRBJ2-7. The CDR3 length equals 12 residues, ends included. The germline gives CDR1 SGHVS, CDR2 FQNEAQ.

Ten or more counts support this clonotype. CDR3 residues: CASSLSTATNEKLFF. For the CDR3, the DNA is TGCGCCAGCAGCTTGAGTACAGCTACTAATGAAAAACTGTTTTTT. V gene TRBV5-1 combines with J gene TRBJ1-4, with no clear D. Germline CDR1 SGHRS, CDR2 YFSETQ. The CDR3 runs to 15 residues. The V end was cut by 1 base, the J end by 2 bases, with 9 bases between. The whole variable domain, filled in from reference TRBV5-1 and TRBJ1-4, reads KAGVTQTPRYLIKTRGQQVTLSCSPISGHRSVSWYQQTPGQGLQFLFEYFSETQRNKGNFPGRFSGRQFSNSRSEMNVSTLELGDSALYLCASSLSTATNEKLFFGSGTQLSVL.

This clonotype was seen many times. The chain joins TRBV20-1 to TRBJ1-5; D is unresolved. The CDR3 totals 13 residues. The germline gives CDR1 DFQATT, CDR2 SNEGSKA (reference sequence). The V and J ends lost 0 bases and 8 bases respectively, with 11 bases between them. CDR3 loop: CSARDGRREPQHF. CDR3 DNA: TGCAGTGCTAGAGATGGAAGGAGGGAGCCCCAGCATTTT.

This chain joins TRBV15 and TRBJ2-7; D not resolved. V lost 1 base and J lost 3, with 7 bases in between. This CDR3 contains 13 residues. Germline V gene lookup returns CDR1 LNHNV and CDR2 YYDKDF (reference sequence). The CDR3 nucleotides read TGTGCCACCAGCAGAGGCGTAGACTACGAGCAGTACTTC. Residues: CATSRGVDYEQYF.

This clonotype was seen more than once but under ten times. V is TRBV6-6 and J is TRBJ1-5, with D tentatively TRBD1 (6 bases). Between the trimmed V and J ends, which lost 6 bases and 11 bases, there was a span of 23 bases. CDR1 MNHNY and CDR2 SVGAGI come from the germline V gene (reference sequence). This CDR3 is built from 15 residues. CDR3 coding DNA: TGTGCCAGCAGCTCCCGCGGGGGCAAAGATCGGGCCCAGCATTTT. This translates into CASSSRGGKDRAQHF.

The CDR3 sequence: CASRTSLGGTKGETQYF. CDR3 nucleotides: TGTGCCAGCAGAACTTCACTGGGAGGGACAAAGGGAGAGACCCAGTACTTC. The rearrangement links TRBV7-9 to TRBJ2-5; maybe TRBD2 (7 bases). The CDR3 is 17 residues long. V lost 6 bases, J lost 4 bases, and 24 bases lay in between. Germline V gene data show CDR1 as SEHNR and CDR2 as FQNEAQ (reference sequence).

For the CDR3, the DNA is TGTGCCACCAGTGATCCGGGCGGGGACTCCCGCGAGCAGTACTTC. Its translation: CATSDPGGDSREQYF. J is TRBJ2-7 and V is TRBV12-5, with D perhaps matching TRBD2 (6 bases). CDR1 is LGHNT, CDR2 FRNRAP, per germline. The CDR3 covers 15 residues. The full variable domain, rest sourced from reference TRBV12-5 and TRBJ2-7, is DARVTQTPRHKVTEMGQEVTMRCQPILGHNTVFWYRQTMMQGLELLAYFRNRAPLDDSGMPKDRFSAEMPDATLATLKIQPSEPRDSAVYFCATSDPGGDSREQYFGPGTRLTVT.

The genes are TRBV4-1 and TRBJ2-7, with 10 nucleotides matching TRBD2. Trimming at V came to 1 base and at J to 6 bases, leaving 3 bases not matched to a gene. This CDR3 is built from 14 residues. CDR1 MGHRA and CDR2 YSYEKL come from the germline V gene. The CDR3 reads CASSQGTSGAEQYF. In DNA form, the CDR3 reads TGCGCCAGCAGCCAAGGGACTAGCGGAGCCGAGCAGTACTTC.

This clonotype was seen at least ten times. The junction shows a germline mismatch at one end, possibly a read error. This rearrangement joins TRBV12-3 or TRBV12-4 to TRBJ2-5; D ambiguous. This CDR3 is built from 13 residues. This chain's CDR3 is CASSLEPQETQYF. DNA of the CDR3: TGTGCTAGCAGCTTAGAACCTCAGGAGACCCAGTACTTC.

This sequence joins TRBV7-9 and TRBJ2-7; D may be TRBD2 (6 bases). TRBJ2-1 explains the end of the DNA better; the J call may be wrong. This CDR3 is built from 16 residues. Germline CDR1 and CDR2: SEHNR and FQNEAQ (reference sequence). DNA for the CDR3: TGTGCCAGCAGCTCCCATCGGGGGAGCTCCTACAATGAGCAGTTCTTC. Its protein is CASSSHRGSSYNEQFF.

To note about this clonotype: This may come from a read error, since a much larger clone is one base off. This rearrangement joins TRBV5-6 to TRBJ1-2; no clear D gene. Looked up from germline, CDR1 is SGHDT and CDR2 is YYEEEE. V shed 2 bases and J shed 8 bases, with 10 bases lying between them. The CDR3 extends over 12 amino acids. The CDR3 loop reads CASSFLGEGYTF. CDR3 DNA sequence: TGTGCCAGCAGCTTTCTTGGGGAAGGCTACACCTTC.

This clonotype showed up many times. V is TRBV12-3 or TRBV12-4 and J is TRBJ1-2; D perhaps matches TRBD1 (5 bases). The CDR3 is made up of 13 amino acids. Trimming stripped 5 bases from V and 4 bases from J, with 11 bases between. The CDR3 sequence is CASSQQGIYGYTF. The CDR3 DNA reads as TGTGCCAGCAGTCAGCAGGGTATCTATGGCTACACCTTC.

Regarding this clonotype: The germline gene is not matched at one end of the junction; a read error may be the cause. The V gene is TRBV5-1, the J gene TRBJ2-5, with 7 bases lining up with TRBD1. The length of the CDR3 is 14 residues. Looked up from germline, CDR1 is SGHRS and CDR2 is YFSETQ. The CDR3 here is CASSVGTAQGTQYF. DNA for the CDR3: TGCGCCAGCAGCGTAGGGACAGCCCAAGGGACCCAGTACTTC.

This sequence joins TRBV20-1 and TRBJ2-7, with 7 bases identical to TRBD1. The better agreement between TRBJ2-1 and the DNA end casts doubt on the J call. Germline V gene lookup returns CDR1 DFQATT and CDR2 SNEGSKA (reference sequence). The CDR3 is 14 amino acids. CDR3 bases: TGCAGTGCTCAAAGACAGGGAGACCGCAATGAGCAGTTCTTC. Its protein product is CSAQRQGDRNEQFF.

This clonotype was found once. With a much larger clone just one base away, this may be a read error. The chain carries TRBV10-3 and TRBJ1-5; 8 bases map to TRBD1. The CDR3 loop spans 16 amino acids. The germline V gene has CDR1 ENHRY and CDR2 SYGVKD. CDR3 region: CASSPRQGTINQPQHF. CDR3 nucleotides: TGTGCCAGCAGTCCACGACAGGGGACCATCAATCAGCCCCAGCATTTT.